The 12 T cell receptor beta chains below come from one sample, sequenced in a study of human T cells and chemical hapten exposure. TCRdb itself ran the RACE reads through MiXCR, one entry per CDR3 protein. The repertoire has 75,000 to 95,000 distinct CDR3 sequences, 10% to 15% of them found once; the top ten carry 3.5%. Regarding time point: patch test 1, 2 weeks after DPC sensitization. The treatment is: therapeutic diphenylcyclopropenone sensitization with weekly scalp DPC. The specimen comprised whole blood, sampled in connection with sensitization to the hapten diphenylcyclopropenone (DPC). The receptors derive from a woman aged 60-70 years with alopecia areata. Some clones in this sample may be carry-over from other donors' samples.

This clonotype was detected a few times. The V gene is TRBV11-2, the J gene TRBJ2-5; D is unresolved. V shed 7 bases and J shed 5 bases, with 11 bases lying between them. Germline V CDR1 and CDR2: SGHAT, FQNNGV. The CDR3 length is 12 residues. In DNA form, the CDR3 reads TGTGCCAGCACCGTCGTTGGGGAGACCCAGTACTTC. Protein sequence: CASTVVGETQYF.

This clonotype occurred many times. The chain links TRBV16 to TRBJ2-1; the D call may be TRBD1 or TRBD2 (5 bases each). The CDR3 is 17 residues long. The germline V gene has CDR1 KGHSY and CDR2 FQNENV. Deletions cut 0 bases from V and 0 bases from J, with 12 bases between. CDR3 bases: TGTGCCAGCAGCCAATCTGAGGGGCCTTACTCCTACAATGAGCAGTTCTTC. It encodes CASSQSEGPYSYNEQFF.

Ten or more counts support this clonotype. This rearrangement joins TRBV20-1 to TRBJ1-2; D is ambiguous. The germline gives CDR1 DFQATT, CDR2 SNEGSKA (reference sequence). Trimming stripped 6 bases from V and 4 bases from J, with 27 bases between. The CDR3 has 17 amino acids. CDR3 nucleotides: TGCAGTGCCAGAAACCGACCTACTATGAGAGGGCTCTATGGCTACACCTTC. Translation gives CSARNRPTMRGLYGYTF.

Many counts were recorded for this clonotype. The V call is TRBV12-3 or TRBV12-4, the J call TRBJ1-5; D call uncertain. The V end was cut by 4 bases, the J end by 4 bases, with 11 bases between. The CDR3 sequence is 14 residues long. The CDR3: CASSSQHLNQPQHF. CDR3 coding DNA: TGTGCCAGCAGTTCACAGCACCTAAATCAGCCCCAGCATTTT.

This clonotype is termed large. J is TRBJ1-2 and V is TRBV6-6, with D perhaps TRBD1 (6 bases). The V and J ends lost 0 bases and 0 bases respectively, with 17 bases between them. Germline CDR1 MNHNY, CDR2 SVGAGI (reference sequence). There are 18 residues in the CDR3. The CDR3 protein is CASSYSSGDHYSNYGYTF. The CDR3 bases are TGTGCCAGCAGTTACTCTTCAGGGGACCACTACTCTAACTATGGCTACACCTTC.

CDR3 sequence: CASSSPASGGRETQYF. The DNA for the CDR3 is TGTGCCAGCAGCTCCCCTGCTAGCGGGGGGAGAGAGACCCAGTACTTC. The J gene is TRBJ2-5, the V gene TRBV21-1; the listed D gene, TRBD2, was not tested against the DNA. TRBV21-1 is an annotated pseudogene. The CDR3 runs to 16 residues.

This clonotype was detected only a few times. The chain carries TRBV7-2 and TRBJ2-2, with no clear D. CDR3 size: 12 residues. CDR1 and CDR2 (germline): SGHTA, FQGNSA. Trimming removed 8 bases from V and 0 bases from J, with 4 bases in between. The CDR3, as DNA: TGTGCCAGCGCCACGAACACCGGGGAGCTGTTTTTT. Translating it yields CASATNTGELFF.

J is TRBJ2-5 and V is TRBV7-3; D could derive from TRBD1 or TRBD2 (7 bases each). V was clipped by 3 bases and J by 5 bases, with 13 bases between them. CDR3 length equals 14 residues. Germline assignment: CDR1 SGHTA and CDR2 FQGTGA. The CDR3 sequence is CASSFQGGHETQYF. The CDR3 nucleotides are TGTGCCAGCAGCTTTCAGGGGGGGCACGAGACCCAGTACTTC.

The chain couples TRBV10-1 to TRBJ1-6, with D tentatively TRBD1 (5 bases). Germline V CDR1 and CDR2: WNHNN, SYGVQD (reference sequence). Trimming pared 3 bases from V and 7 bases from J, leaving 13 bases between. This CDR3 has 15 amino acids. CDR3: CASSESGAQNSPLHF. The CDR3 DNA is TGCGCCAGCAGTGAATCTGGGGCGCAGAATTCACCCCTCCACTTT.

This clonotype was seen ten or more times. The DNA of the CDR3 is TGTGCCAGCAGCCGGACGTTGGGCGGGGGTAGCTCCTACAATGAGCAGTTCTTC. This codes for CASSRTLGGGSSYNEQFF. The V call is TRBV3-1, the J call TRBJ2-1; TRBD2 matches 7 bases. The V segment lost 4 bases and the J segment 0 bases; nucleotides outside the gene matches: 12. This CDR3 has 18 amino acids. CDR1 and CDR2 from the germline V gene are LGHDT and YNNKEL (reference sequence).

The CDR3 spells CAWTGPTDTQYF. DNA for the CDR3: TGTGCCTGGACCGGACCCACAGATACGCAGTATTTT. The V and J genes are TRBV30 and TRBJ2-3; no reliable D call. V was clipped by 4 bases and J by 2 bases, with 7 bases between them. The CDR3 spans 12 residues. Per the germline V gene, CDR1 is GTSNPN and CDR2 is SVGIG (reference sequence). The variable domain in full, with the rest retrieved from reference TRBV30 and TRBJ2-3, is SQTIHQWPATLVQPVGSPLSLECTVEGTSNPNLYWYRQAAGRGLQLLFYSVGIGQISSEVPQNLSASRPQDRQFILSSKKLLLSDSGFYLCAWTGPTDTQYFGPGTRLTVL.

V and J are TRBV2 and TRBJ2-1, with D hard to call. Germline V gene sequence: CDR1 SNHLY, CDR2 FYNNEI. The CDR3 covers 13 residues. V lost 2 bases, J lost 8 bases, and 10 bases lay in between. The CDR3 coding sequence is TGTGCCAGCAGTGAATGGAGCCGGGATGAGCAGTTCTTC. Translating it yields CASSEWSRDEQFF.